A selection of T cell receptor beta chains follows, all from one sample in a study of T cells after yellow fever vaccination. TCRdb used MiXCR to reprocess the 5' RACE reads, holding one entry per CDR3 protein. The profile shows roughly 170,000 distinct CDR3 sequences, approximately 9.7% of them singletons. Sample: CD8+ T cells sorted from PBMCs, taken 45 days after the yellow fever booster vaccination. The receptors come from a man younger than 30 who received the YFV17D yellow fever vaccine. Both conserved end residues are part of each CDR3. A D gene is named only where the DNA matches it firmly. Only some rows state a clone size, as once, few, many or a class for expanded clones.

size	V	D	J	DNA	CDR3
few	TRBV7-2	NA	TRBJ2-2	TGTGCCAGCAGGCCAGGCGGGACGAACACCGGGGAGCTGTTTTTT	CASRPGGTNTGELFF
few	TRBV9	NA	TRBJ2-1	TGTGCCAGCAGCCCTCTAGTCGGGGTAGGGTCAAATGAGCAGTTCTTC	CASSPLVGVGSNEQFF
NA	TRBV7-9	NA	TRBJ1-2	TGTGCCAGCAGCTTAGATGTCGGACGTGGCTACACCTTC	CASSLDVGRGYTF
many	TRBV4-2	NA	TRBJ1-1	TGTGCCAGCAGCCAAGATACATTGACCACTGAAGCTTTCTTT	CASSQDTLTTEAFF
NA	TRBV11-2	NA	TRBJ2-7	TGTGCCAGCAGCTCCACGGCCCGACTACCGTACGAGCAGTACTTC	CASSSTARLPYEQYF
NA	TRBV5-6	TRBD1	TRBJ1-3	TGTGCCAGCAGCGTACTGCGGGGGGACAGAGTCCGAAGCCTCTCTGGAAACACCATATATTTT	CASSVLRGDRVRSLSGNTIYF
few	TRBV2	NA	TRBJ2-1	TGTGCCAGCAGCGAAAGCTGGGGGGCAGAACCCTACAATGAGCAGTTCTTC	CASSESWGAEPYNEQFF
NA	TRBV7-8	NA	TRBJ2-7	TGTGCCAGCAGCTTGGAAGACCCCTTAAGCTACGAGCAGTACTTC	CASSLEDPLSYEQYF
many	TRBV29-1	NA	TRBJ2-2	TGCAGCGTTGGCCTACCGAACACCGGGGAGCTGTTTTTT	CSVGLPNTGELFF
few	TRBV4-3	NA	TRBJ2-1	TGCGCCAGCAGCCAGAGTGCAGCTTCCTACAATGAGCAGTTCTTC	CASSQSAASYNEQFF
NA	TRBV20-1	NA	TRBJ2-5	TGCAGTGCCGAGCCGGAGGTAGGGGAGACCCAGTACTTC	CSAEPEVGETQYF
few	TRBV7-6	NA	TRBJ2-1	TGTGCCAGCAGCTTACGACAGTACAATGAGCAGTTCTTC	CASSLRQYNEQFF
NA	TRBV6-5	TRBD1	TRBJ2-7	TGTGCCAGCAGTTCCTTGGGACAGCCGACCTACGAGCAGTACTTC	CASSSLGQPTYEQYF
many	TRBV5-1	NA	TRBJ2-5	TGCGCCAGCAGCTCCGACGGACTGGGGGAGACCCAGTACTTC	CASSSDGLGETQYF
many	TRBV4-2	NA	TRBJ1-1	TGTGCCAGCAGCCAAAGTGAGACGAACACTGAAGCTTTCTTT	CASSQSETNTEAFF
few	TRBV20-1	NA	TRBJ2-1	TGCAGTGCTAGAGACCATGTGAAGAGGCAGTTCTTC	CSARDHVKRQFF
NA	TRBV5-1	NA	TRBJ2-7	TGCGCCAGCAGCTTCGTTACCGGGAACGAGCAGTACTTC	CASSFVTGNEQYF
many	TRBV7-8	NA	TRBJ2-7	TGTGCCAGCAGCTTACCACCCTACGAGCAGTACTTC	CASSLPPYEQYF
NA	TRBV12-3/TRBV12-4	NA	TRBJ2-3	TGTGCCAGCAGTTCGGGAGTTTCGGCCTCTAGCACAGATACGCAGTATTTT	CASSSGVSASSTDTQYF
NA	TRBV7-9	NA	TRBJ1-3	TGTGCCAGCAGCTTATTTTCCGGGGGCTTCGGAAACACCATATATTTT	CASSLFSGGFGNTIYF
NA	TRBV7-3	TRBD2	TRBJ2-1	TGTGCCAGCAGCTCCACAACTAGCGGGGGTTACAATGAGCAGTTCTTC	CASSSTTSGGYNEQFF
NA	TRBV5-1	TRBD2	TRBJ2-7	TGCGCCAGCAGCCCCCGGGGACTAGGCGAGCAGTACTTC	CASSPRGLGEQYF
few	TRBV6-2/TRBV6-3	TRBD2	TRBJ2-7	TGTGCCAGCAGTTACGGCGGGGGGCCCTCCTACGAGCAGTACTTC	CASSYGGGPSYEQYF